The 8 T cell receptor beta chains below come from one sample, sequenced in a study of CD8+CD57+ T cells in acquired aplastic anemia. Genomic DNA, serving as template, underwent TCR beta VDJ and CDR3 profiling. One entry per CDR3 protein, called by TCRdb with MiXCR from the reads. The profile shows roughly 300,000 distinct CDR3 sequences, 55% to 60% of them singletons. The sequenced material came from sorted CD4+, CD8+, or CD8+CD57+ T cells (not recorded which) from PBMCs. These receptors were collected from a human donor with severe aplastic anemia or a healthy control (not recorded which).

This clonotype was detected a few times. The gene calls are TRBV2 and TRBJ2-1; D possibly matches TRBD1 or TRBD2 (5 bases each). The length of the CDR3 is 15 residues. V lost 6 bases and J 4 bases, leaving 16 bases between the germline ends. Germline loops: CDR1 SNHLY, CDR2 FYNNEI. The CDR3 DNA sequence: TGTGCCAGCAGCCCGGGACCCAGAGATTACAATGAGCAGTTCTTC. It specifies CASSPGPRDYNEQFF.

Remarks on this clonotype: At one end, the junction sequence differs from germline, possibly due to a read error. The chain carries TRBV28 and TRBJ2-2, with D unresolved. The CDR3 runs 11 residues. CDR1 and CDR2 (germline): MDHEN, SYDVKM. CDR3 nucleotide sequence: TGCGCCAGCAGCCGGGCCGGGGAGCTGTTTTTT. Amino acids: CASSRAGELFF.

The rearrangement links TRBV6-6 to TRBJ1-5; D is possibly TRBD1 (5 bases). The CDR3 has 13 amino acids. The V gene lost 2 bases and the J gene lost 5 bases, with 7 bases spanning the gap. Germline CDR1 reads MNHNY; CDR2 reads SVGAGI (reference sequence). This CDR3 is CASSYPRDQPQHF. The CDR3 DNA is TGTGCCAGCAGTTACCCCAGGGATCAGCCCCAGCATTTT.

This clonotype was observed at least ten times. The junction does not match germline at one end; this may be a read error. This chain links TRBV7-9 with TRBJ1-2, with D maybe TRBD1 (5 bases). Germline V CDR1 and CDR2: SEHNR, FQNEAQ (reference sequence). The CDR3 runs to 13 residues. CDR3 bases: TGTGTCAGCAGGGATACTGGGGTCCCGGGCTACACCTTC. This codes for CVSRDTGVPGYTF.

The chain carries TRBV4-1 and TRBJ2-3, with 9 bases lining up with TRBD1. The germline V gene has CDR1 MGHRA and CDR2 YSYEKL. The length of the CDR3 is 15 residues. V shed 2 bases, J shed 6 bases, and the junction held 6 bases outside the gene matches. The CDR3 protein is CASSQRDRVKDTQYF. The CDR3 DNA is TGCGCCAGCAGCCAACGGGACAGGGTTAAGGATACGCAGTATTTT.

This clonotype was counted ten times or more. The chain is built from TRBV6-6 and TRBJ1-4; D perhaps matches TRBD1 (5 bases). Between the trimmed V and J ends, which lost 4 bases and 5 bases, there was a span of 11 bases. The CDR3 totals 14 residues. CDR1 and CDR2 from the germline V gene are MNHNY and SVGAGI (reference sequence). The CDR3 sequence: CASSLGETNEKLFF. The CDR3 DNA follows: TGTGCCAGCAGTTTAGGGGAGACGAATGAAAAACTGTTTTTT.

CDR3: CASSLGQGSDTQYF. DNA for the CDR3: TGCGCCAGCAGCTTGGGACAGGGTTCAGATACGCAGTATTTT. The V call is TRBV5-1, the J call TRBJ2-3, with 7 bases aligning to TRBD1. CDR1 is SGHRS, CDR2 YFSETQ, per germline. The junction had 2 bases not matched to a gene; V was cut back by 0 bases and J by 4 bases. The CDR3 is made up of 14 amino acids.

This sequence joins TRBV7-8 and TRBJ2-5, with D perhaps TRBD1 (5 bases). The length of the CDR3 is 14 residues. V lost 4 bases and J 4 bases, leaving 13 bases between the germline ends. Germline values: CDR1 SGHVS, CDR2 FQNEAQ. The CDR3 nucleotides are TGTGCCAGCAGCTACGTGGGGCAGGGAGAGACCCAGTACTTC. Protein sequence: CASSYVGQGETQYF.